This entry concerns a single TCR beta chain. As yet, its antigen is unknown. The sample comes from a study of cytomegalovirus exposure and HLA in healthy donors. Findings of the study overall: Most TCR sequences were seen very rarely across donors, but some public TCRs occurred in many.

Sequencing used immunoSEQ multiplex PCR; TCRdb keeps in-frame clones, though not all of them. The sample has 90,000 to 120,000 clones; around 85% are singletons. The CDR3 runs to 15 residues. The V end lost 5 bases, the J end lost 3 bases, and 16 bases lay between the germline ends. Germline V gives CDR1 SGHTA, CDR2 FQGNSA. The chain couples TRBV7-2 to TRBJ1-1; no clear D. This sequence was found in a woman between 18 and 29 years old in good health and CMV-seronegative. Sequenced sample: PBMCs. As DNA, the CDR3 is TGTGCCAGCAGCCCCCGAAAGGGAGGTGACACTGAAGCTTTCTTT. This translates into CASSPRKGGDTEAFF.